The rows below give T cell receptor beta chains drawn from one sample of a study of cytomegalovirus exposure and HLA in healthy donors. The data were produced by immunoSEQ multiplex PCR, yet TCRdb's version contains in-frame clones alone and is incomplete. Altogether approximately 100,000 clones are present, approximately 66% being singletons, with the ten largest covering roughly a tenth. The sample consisted of PBMCs. Receptors originate from a man aged 35 to 55 in good health and CMV-seropositive. The CDR3 runs from the conserved cysteine through the conserved F or W. Clone sizes are given selectively: once, few, many, or a class where the clone is expanded.

CDR3	V	size	J
CASSYNDRAGNTIYF	TRBV6-5	few	TRBJ1-3
CATSRQGASNQPQHF	TRBV15	.	TRBJ1-5
CASSLLTGAHEQFF	TRBV5-1	.	TRBJ2-1
CASSLGDRAHYGYTF	TRBV7-2	.	TRBJ1-2
CASSADRVGPQHF	TRBV9	.	TRBJ1-5
CASSARDRENTEAFF	TRBV19	.	TRBJ1-1
CAISESRVISYEQYF	TRBV10-3	once	TRBJ2-7
CASSLNSGGRPFF	TRBV7-9	.	TRBJ2-2
CASSHPSGSSPDTQYF	TRBV7-3	.	TRBJ2-3
CAWSLAGANVLTF	TRBV30	.	TRBJ2-6
CASSESLAVGTQYF	TRBV9	.	TRBJ2-3
CASSLRGGGAFF	TRBV5-6	.	TRBJ1-1
CASSNSGRARGETQYF	TRBV7-3	.	TRBJ2-5
CACRTGGGTGELFF	TRBV30	.	TRBJ2-2
CSGATANTEAFF	TRBV29-1	.	TRBJ1-1
CASSEGGGAGETQYF	TRBV6-1	.	TRBJ2-5
CASSLFPAGAHNEQFF	TRBV27	.	TRBJ2-1
CAWSVQIQETQYF	TRBV30	few	TRBJ2-5
CASRRTGDGYTF	TRBV5-1	few	TRBJ1-2
CASSLRTSGFYEQYF	TRBV28	.	TRBJ2-7
CASRTRTGTGSEQFF	TRBV6-7	medium-sized	TRBJ2-1
CASRGEGLATDTQYF	TRBV4-1	.	TRBJ2-3
CASSLQLGGGPGEQYF	TRBV5-8	.	TRBJ2-7
CASWYRNEQFF	TRBV6-1	.	TRBJ2-1
CASSRTGAARGYTF	TRBV19	.	TRBJ1-2
CASHWTSGNGEQFF	TRBV2	.	TRBJ2-1
CASSSRDRYTGELFF	TRBV7-3	.	TRBJ2-2
CASSQDLPSGRPYPYNEQFF	TRBV4-2	.	TRBJ2-1
CATSRGQGISGNTIYF	TRBV15	.	TRBJ1-3
CASSYLQGREQYF	TRBV6-5	once	TRBJ2-7
CASRAGGQGEQYF	TRBV28	.	TRBJ2-7
CASSDRTSGTHPTDTQYF	TRBV6-1	.	TRBJ2-3
CSSSDGTAGELFF	TRBV7-9	.	TRBJ2-2
CASSVSLAGREQYF	TRBV9	once	TRBJ2-7
CASRETGYTDTQYF	TRBV2	.	TRBJ2-3
CASSPRTGGEKLFF	TRBV19	.	TRBJ1-4
CASSQEKQGLYSNQPQHF	TRBV4-2	.	TRBJ1-5
CASSPRGTNSPLHF	TRBV6-5	.	TRBJ1-6
CASILDRHRHEAFF	TRBV6-5	.	TRBJ1-1
CSSEGSSGRSTDTQYF	TRBV29-1	.	TRBJ2-3
CASSSGTYGELFF	TRBV9	.	TRBJ2-2
CASSLMGLENNEQFF	TRBV11-3	.	TRBJ2-1
CASSVAFRNTGELFF	TRBV9	.	TRBJ2-2
CASSSKTGSSYEQYF	TRBV27	.	TRBJ2-7
CASSLVPYLAEEQFF	TRBV7-6	few	TRBJ2-1
CASRFLAGSYNEQFF	TRBV2	.	TRBJ2-1
CASSPDNEQFF	TRBV5-1	many	TRBJ2-1
CACGASSYEQYF	TRBV19	.	TRBJ2-7